Shown below are 15 T cell receptor beta chains from a single sample sequenced in a study of CD8+ T cells in alopecia areata. Treatment of the sample: oral pan-JAK inhibitor, 5-10 mg twice daily. The sequencing template was cDNA reverse transcribed from extracted RNA. Assay used: immunoSEQ multiplex PCR; TCRdb lists only in-frame clones, some missing. The data show fewer than 350,000 clones, 55% to 75% seen once. Sequenced material: CD4+ T cells sorted from blood, taken at week 24, from a patient treated with tofacitinib. Receptor source: a human donor with alopecia areata.

In this sample, this clone turned up a few times. The chain joins TRBV15 to TRBJ2-3; 10 positions match TRBD2. CDR1 LNHNV and CDR2 YYDKDF come from the germline V gene (reference sequence). With V trimmed by 3 bases and J by 4 bases, 7 bases remained unmatched. CDR3 length equals 16 residues. The CDR3 DNA is TGTGCCACCAGCAGGGCCCTAGCGGGGGAGCCAGATACGCAGTATTTT. It yields the protein CATSRALAGEPDTQYF.

V usage is TRBV29-1 and J usage is TRBJ2-3; D possibly corresponds to TRBD2 (6 bases). From germline, CDR1 is SQVTM and CDR2 ANQGSEA. The CDR3 is 14 residues long. V was clipped by 3 bases and J by 4 bases, with 14 bases between them. The CDR3 is CSVDGGISSDTQYF. The CDR3 DNA is TGCAGCGTTGACGGGGGAATTTCTTCAGATACGCAGTATTTT.

The rearrangement uses TRBV2 and TRBJ2-7; TRBD1 matches at 8 bases. Germline V gives CDR1 SNHLY, CDR2 FYNNEI. The CDR3 runs 15 residues. Unmatched junction bases numbered 8, after V lost 3 bases and J lost 4 bases. The CDR3 reads CASSDLRGQGYEQYF. CDR3 sequence (DNA): TGTGCCAGCAGTGACCTCCGAGGACAGGGTTACGAGCAGTACTTC.

Only a few counts were recorded for this clone. The chain has TRBV7-9 and TRBJ2-1; 11 positions match TRBD2. With 1 base clipped from V and 12 bases from J, the junction kept 5 bases outside the gene matches. The CDR3 length is 14 residues. The germline gives CDR1 SEHNR, CDR2 FQNEAQ (reference sequence). For the CDR3, the DNA is TGTGCCAGCAGCTTAGAGGGACTAGCGGCAGCGCAGTTCTTC. Protein sequence: CASSLEGLAAAQFF.

This clone appeared a few times. This chain connects TRBV5-1 to TRBJ2-5, with 12 bases aligning to TRBD2. The germline gives CDR1 SGHRS, CDR2 YFSETQ. This CDR3 is 16 amino acids long. Trimming at V came to 4 bases and at J to 1 base, leaving 5 bases not matched to a gene. DNA of the CDR3: TGCGCCAGCAGCGATCCGACTAGCGGGGGCCAAGAGACCCAGTACTTC. Its protein is CASSDPTSGGQETQYF.

The V call is TRBV2, the J call TRBJ2-7; no firm D call. V was cut by 5 bases and J by 0 bases, with 11 bases left in between. The CDR3 covers 14 residues. CDR1 is SNHLY, CDR2 FYNNEI, per germline. This CDR3 reads CASSLQFFSYEQYF. CDR3 DNA: TGTGCCAGCAGTCTACAGTTTTTCTCCTACGAGCAGTACTTC.

CDR3 DNA: TGTGCCAGCAGTTACTCGACAGGGAACGGCTACACCTTC. Its protein is CASSYSTGNGYTF. The rearrangement uses TRBV6-5 and TRBJ1-2; 7 nucleotides line up with TRBD1. Germline values: CDR1 MNHEY, CDR2 SVGAGI. V lost 0 bases and J lost 8; bases outside the gene matches: 3. The CDR3 extends over 13 amino acids.

The chain joins TRBV9 to TRBJ1-2; 8 bases are shared with TRBD1. Trimming at V came to 2 bases and at J to 8 bases, leaving 17 bases not matched to a gene. Germline V gene data show CDR1 as SGDLS and CDR2 as YYNGEE. The CDR3 covers 17 residues. The CDR3 is CASSVTNLPAGGEGYTF. Here the CDR3 DNA reads TGTGCCAGCAGCGTGACCAATCTCCCCGCAGGGGGCGAGGGCTACACCTTC.

V is TRBV4-1 and J is TRBJ1-1; D gene unclear. The CDR3 loop spans 13 amino acids. CDR1 and CDR2 from the germline V gene are MGHRA and YSYEKL. V was clipped by 1 base and J by 7 bases, with 10 bases between them. CDR3 in amino acids: CASSQGYHGEAFF. The CDR3 region has the DNA TGCGCCAGCAGCCAAGGGTATCACGGTGAAGCTTTCTTT.

CDR3 sequence: CASKSGYSGANVLTF. The CDR3 DNA reads TGTGCCAGCAAGTCGGGATACTCTGGGGCCAACGTCCTGACTTTC. The V gene is TRBV5-6, the J gene TRBJ2-6, with D tentatively TRBD2 (5 bases). Germline assignment: CDR1 SGHDT and CDR2 YYEEEE. The CDR3 has 15 amino acids. The V gene lost 6 bases and the J gene lost 0 bases, with 10 bases spanning the gap.

This clone showed up just a few times. CDR3 protein: CASSQASGQRSYEQYF. CDR3 nucleotides: TGTGCCAGCAGCCAGGCTTCGGGACAGCGCTCCTACGAGCAGTACTTC. The chain is built from TRBV4-2 and TRBJ2-7; 7 bases line up with TRBD1. The germline V gene encodes CDR1 LGHNA and CDR2 YNFKEQ. The CDR3 is 16 residues long. With V trimmed by 3 bases and J by 0 bases, 8 bases remained unmatched.

This clone turned up a few times. The chain recombines TRBV29-1 with TRBJ2-1, with 7 bases that match TRBD2. V lost 4 bases, J lost 0 bases, and 9 bases stayed unmatched. This CDR3 spans 16 amino acids. Germline CDR1 reads SQVTM; CDR2 reads ANQGSEA. The DNA of the CDR3 is TGCAGCGTTGGGGGGGGACCCCCGAGCTCCTACAATGAGCAGTTCTTC. Translated, it gives CSVGGGPPSSYNEQFF.

The J gene is TRBJ1-1, the V gene TRBV4-1, with a possible D match to TRBD1 (6 bases). Germline-derived CDR1 and CDR2 are MGHRA and YSYEKL. Trimming stripped 2 bases from V and 8 bases from J, with 12 bases between. CDR3 size: 13 residues. CDR3 loop: CASSQLLTGEAFF. CDR3 sequence (DNA): TGCGCCAGCAGCCAATTGCTGACAGGCGAAGCTTTCTTT.

The chain employs TRBV29-1 and TRBJ1-6, with D possibly matching TRBD1 (6 bases). The length of the CDR3 is 13 residues. From germline, CDR1 is SQVTM and CDR2 ANQGSEA. Trimming took off 6 bases at V and 8 bases at J, with 14 bases between the two ends. In nucleotides, the CDR3 is TGCAGCGTCCTCGGGACACCGGATTCACCCCTCCACTTT. Translated: CSVLGTPDSPLHF.

V is TRBV7-9 and J is TRBJ2-7, with TRBD1 as a possible D gene (6 bases). The CDR3 is made up of 15 amino acids. Trimming took 2 bases from V and 2 from J, leaving 13 bases between them. Germline V CDR1 and CDR2: SEHNR, FQNEAQ (reference sequence). The CDR3: CASSLFEQGAYEQYF. The CDR3 DNA reads TGTGCCAGCAGCTTATTTGAACAGGGCGCCTACGAGCAGTACTTC.